The following is a TCR beta chain sequence with its context. The Seattle site enrolled patients during active infection and followed them longitudinally. This sample was included in a study of blood T cell repertoires in COVID-19. About the study: Whether acute or convalescent, the COVID-19 samples came from the United States, Italy and Spain. PBMCs, B-cell-depleted T cells, or T cells were the source of the cDNA or gDNA that made up the material.

V dropped 3 bases and J dropped 0 bases, with 8 bases sitting between them. Germline CDR1 MNHEY, CDR2 SVGAGI. This CDR3 has 14 residues. In the authors' workflow: Nucleated cell number was recorded as an estimate derived from reference gene primer amplification. Assay: immunoSEQ multiplex PCR; the TCRdb copy retains only in-frame clones and omits some. V, J and clone size were drawn from that table, and D and trimming were deduced from the DNA. The sample holds a few hundred thousand clones, 89% seen once. This chain uses TRBV6-5 with TRBJ1-1; D not certain. The material sequenced was peripheral blood. The sequence was obtained from a woman younger than 45 with COVID-19, enrolled during active disease. The CDR3 region is CASSYSTMNTEAFF. DNA of the CDR3: TGTGCCAGCAGTTATTCCACAATGAACACTGAAGCTTTCTTT.